Included here is one T cell receptor (beta chain) sequence, with context. This receptor's antigen is unknown. Nothing much larger sits one base from this clone, and base qualities are not available. V is clipped by 4 bases and J by 2 bases, and the sequence between their germline boundaries is 6 bases long. The germline V gene (reference sequence) yields LNHDA for CDR1 and SQIVND for CDR2. Spanning cysteine to phenylalanine, the CDR3 consists of 13 amino acids. Only CDR3 DNA remains: 39 bases, in frame from the first base. This entry is derived from a study of CD8 T cells in Susac syndrome (dated by TCRdb to between 2018 and 2021). For the study in its entirety: Whether CD8+ T cell activation and differentiation in Susac syndrome was antigen driven was tested using repertoire sequencing.

RNA was extracted with the RNeasy kit and 0.5 to 1 ug was reverse transcribed using random hexamers. TCR beta CDR3 regions were amplified with the immunoSEQ multiplex PCR assay covering 54 Vbeta and 13 Jbeta segments. Bias from PCR amplification was corrected by using a synthetic template baseline for primer optimization and for computational correction. Regarding the original processing steps: Reads were annotated to V, D and J genes per IMGT and analyzed with immunoSEQ Analyzer, keeping only productive sequences. Clonality was computed as one minus Shannon entropy normalized by log2 of the number of productive unique sequences. For each patient and control, public and private clones were evaluated within the 100 most prevalent clones. Susac-specific clones were defined as absent from healthy and MS cohorts, over a thousand published viral clones and other ImmuneACCESS disease sequences. TCRdb applied fastp at Q25 and MiXCR to the public reads, then kept only in-frame beta chains. Entries that share a CDR3 protein sequence are merged under the most common genes and DNA. It is TCRdb's table, rather than the study itself, that gives the V and J calls and clone size. Here the sample has roughly 190,000 distinct CDR3 sequences; roughly 92% occur a single time. Around 0.096% of the sample rests with the top ten.

Peripheral blood CD8+ and CD4+ T cells from healthy donors, Susac syndrome patients and multiple sclerosis patients were profiled by high-throughput TCR beta sequencing. Healthy donors were included as age- and sex-matched controls. Bulk CD8+ and CD4+ T cells were purified by magnetic negative isolation, whereas CD8+ TEMRA cells were enriched by FACS. Blood was collected in EDTA tubes and processed within 24 hours, with PBMCs isolated through density gradient centrifugation. PBMCs intended for TCR sequencing were cryopreserved in liquid nitrogen and were subsequently thawed in a 37 degrees C water bath. A purity of at least 90% was achieved for sorted or isolated CD4+, CD8+ and CD8+ TEMRA cells. The paper as a whole reports these results and caveats: The study acknowledged that relatively few individuals were included in the TCR sequencing and HLA analysis.

The receptor was isolated from a human donor in good health. Specimen: CD4+ T cells from PBMCs. The rearrangement combines TRBV19 with TRBJ1-5; no D gene call is confident. Here the CDR3 is given as CASSNRGNQPQHF. The nucleotide sequence is given as TGTGCCAGTAGTAATCGAGGCAATCAGCCCCAGCATTTT.